This TCR beta chain was captured in a study of metastatic and nonmetastatic thyroid tumors. Prior to thyroid surgery, none of the patients had received any treatment. This clone was observed at least ten times. MiXCR re-clonotyped the PCR reads for TCRdb. The data hold about 43,000 clones, with 3% to 3.5% observed a single time. Germline values: CDR1 ENHRY, CDR2 SYGVKD. V shed 5 bases, J shed 5 bases, and the junction held 9 bases outside the gene matches. The CDR3 consists of 15 residues. The source of this sequence is a female donor with papillary thyroid cancer or a benign thyroid nodule (not recorded which). Some clones in this sample may be carry-over from other donors' samples. V gene TRBV10-3 combines with J gene TRBJ2-3; 8 nucleotides match TRBD2. The source material was blood. The CDR3 sequence: CAISRMREAVDTQYF. In DNA form, the CDR3 reads TGTGCCATCAGTCGCATGCGGGAGGCGGTAGATACGCAGTATTTT.